This TCR beta chain was observed in a study of beta chain features in type 1 diabetes (dated by TCRdb to 2016 to 2019). Study-wide context: Mean age, gender distribution, total cell number and subset yield were not different between patients and healthy donors. A total of 90 million to 140 million sorted cells were examined across all samples, and RNA yield correlated strongly with the number of cells per subset. In the study, TCRB repertoires of sorted circulating CD4+ T cell subsets from recently diagnosed type 1 diabetes patients were compared with those of matched healthy donors. Regulatory and stem cell-like memory subsets were obtained from only 8 patients and roughly eight healthy donors, while naive and central memory subsets were obtained from all 28 donors. What the research found in general, with its limitations: A moderate but significant shortening of TCRB CDR3 length was observed in type 1 diabetes patients in all four CD4+ subsets. Because cDNA was sequenced instead of genomic DNA, highly expressing activated cells could be over-represented, though the groups showed no difference in activation or CD3 levels. At VDJ recombination sites, patients with type 1 diabetes made fewer insertions and deleted more nucleotides, a pattern implying thymic rearrangement abnormalities. HLA sub-analyses involved small numbers of individuals, so any influence of HLA type on TCRB rearrangement remained unresolved. Naive, central memory and regulatory TCRB repertoires appeared more similar among patients than among healthy donors. PCR may preferentially amplify shorter templates, but because patient and control samples were amplified and corrected together, any resulting skew would affect both groups equally.

Each donor gave one peripheral blood draw, averaging roughly 120 mL, which was collected into heparinised tubes. Using a panel that included CD45RO, CCR7, CD25, CD127, CD95 and CD27, naive, central memory, regulatory and stem cell-like memory CD4+ T cells were sorted on a BD FACSAria II. A purity above 98% was achieved for all sorted populations. PBMCs were isolated right away by Lymphoprep density gradient centrifugation and were stained directly, without culture. So that batch effects would be minimized, each experiment stained and sorted samples in pairs, pairing one healthy donor with one patient. The High Capacity cDNA Reverse Transcription Kit was used to reverse transcribe all of the isolated RNA, meaning that expressed TCRB transcripts were what got sequenced. Naive, central memory and regulatory T cell samples underwent deep immunoSEQ sequencing, averaging around 3.6 million total reads per sample. Sorted cells were lysed in RLT buffer and RNA was extracted with DNase-treated RNeasy Micro or Mini kits, depending on cell number. Each cell subset was processed on its own to prevent cross-contamination, while patient and healthy donor samples were processed together. The immunoSEQ multiplex PCR was used to amplify TCRB sequences from cDNA, generating 87-bp fragments that spanned the CDR3 region. Sequencing of the amplicons was done on the Illumina HiSeq platform. In the original analysis: PCR bias was corrected computationally using synthetic template baselines, and reads within Hamming distance 2 were collapsed, with unmergeable singletons discarded. By aligning reads against IMGT, V, D and J genes, CDR3 length, and insertions or deletions at six rearrangement sites were assigned. Within each subset, clonotype counts were normalized to sorted cell number, and only after that were true diversity and Gini coefficients computed with the tcR R package. The overlap coefficient, calculated on TCRB nucleotide sequences, was used to measure repertoire sharing. Out-of-frame TCRB sequences from naive cells were analyzed to stand in for the pre-selection repertoire. Sourced from immuneACCESS, this table was stored by TCRdb with only in-frame sequences that have V and J called. A share of the clones is absent; for the studies checked, an unresolved V gene accounts for under half, and the remainder has no known explanation. V and J calls and clone size are given by that table; D and trimming were obtained from the DNA. The sample table lists 300,000 to 450,000 clones, 15% to 20% of them with a count of one. The ten biggest clones cover 0.035% to 0.05% of the sample.

In this sample, this clone turned up a few times. No cognate antigen has been identified for it. It has no much larger one-base neighbor in the sample; base qualities were not kept. The CDR3, cysteine through phenylalanine, is 17 amino acids long. Only CDR3 DNA remains: 51 bases, in frame from the first base. Trimming leaves V shorter by 1 base and J shorter by 4 bases, with the junction holding 8 bases beyond the gene matches. CDR1 and CDR2 are read off the germline V gene as KGHSH and LQKENI. The sequenced sample was naive CD4+ T cells from blood. Sample cell subset or site, as interpreted from the label and publication: true naive CD4+ T cells. The TCR was taken from a young woman in good health. The chain couples TRBV18 to TRBJ2-1; TRBD2 aligns with 9 central bases. Here the CDR3 is given as CASSPRALAGPYNEQFF. The DNA sequence reads TGTGCCAGCTCACCACGGGCCCTAGCGGGACCATACAATGAGCAGTTCTTC.